The T cell receptor (beta chain) described here comes from a study of T cells in Graves' hyperthyroidism and ophthalmopathy. Study results and limitations: Most clonotypes expanded in thyroid above 0.001 were likewise present in blood.

Of note for this clonotype: Its specificity is unknown.

Across 18 months, stable Graves' hyperthyroidism was marked by no progression to ophthalmopathy. The PBMCs studied were ones that came from about 10 ml fresh peripheral blood. Authors of the study amplified TCR beta CDR3 regions from RNA transcripts. The HTBI set primed first-round TCR CDR3 RT-PCR. TCRdb fed the multiplex PCR reads into MiXCR, producing one record per CDR3 protein. The data contain hundreds of thousands of distinct CDR3 sequences, more than 30% of them singletons. This CDR3 is built from 14 residues. Germline lookup yields CDR1 DFQATT and CDR2 SNEGSKA (reference sequence). Trimming at V came to 5 bases and at J to 4 bases, leaving 11 bases not matched to a gene.

Input material: blood. This TCR derives from a man aged 18 to 30 with Graves' hyperthyroidism. The chain combines TRBV20-1 with TRBJ2-7; 7 bases map to TRBD2. CDR3 DNA sequence: TGCAGTGCTCCGCAAGTGGGGGGGTCGTACGAGCAGTACTTC. Protein sequence: CSAPQVGGSYEQYF.